The 20 T cell receptor beta chains given below trace back to one sample, sequenced in a study of blood T cell repertoires in COVID-19. The repertoire was sequenced with immunoSEQ multiplex PCR; TCRdb's copy has only in-frame clones and lacks some. This table holds 150,000 or so clones, around 82% found once. Sequencing was carried out using peripheral blood. Receptor source: a woman aged 60-75 years with acute or convalescent COVID-19.

This chain connects TRBV27 to TRBJ2-3, with TRBD1 as a possible D gene (6 bases). CDR3 size: 13 residues. CDR1 is MNHEY, CDR2 SMNVEV, per germline (reference sequence). Trimming took 6 bases from V and 5 from J, leaving 12 bases between them. CDR3 coding DNA: TGTGCCAGCAGCCAAGGACAGCGAGATACGCAGTATTTT. Residues: CASSQGQRDTQYF.

This sequence joins TRBV19 and TRBJ1-2, with D tentatively TRBD1 (6 bases). Germline values: CDR1 LNHDA, CDR2 SQIVND (reference sequence). V was shortened by 6 bases and J by 4 bases, with 15 bases between the two germline ends. The CDR3 is 14 amino acids. The CDR3 reads CASSVLTGTYGYTF. CDR3 bases: TGTGCCAGTAGCGTGTTAACAGGGACCTATGGCTACACCTTC.

V is TRBV27 and J is TRBJ2-7; 7 bases agree with TRBD1. The germline gives CDR1 MNHEY, CDR2 SMNVEV (reference sequence). The CDR3 contains 15 residues. V was clipped by 6 bases and J by 3 bases; unmatched bases: 11. CDR3 nucleotides: TGTGCCAGCAGCCCGACAGGGTTCGGCCGCTACGAGCAGTACTTC. It specifies CASSPTGFGRYEQYF.

The chain employs TRBV7-9 and TRBJ2-1; D ambiguous. V shed 5 bases and J shed 9 bases, with 17 bases lying between them. This CDR3 region has 14 residues. From germline, CDR1 is SEHNR and CDR2 FQNEAQ (reference sequence). CDR3 protein: CASSTVEALSEQFF. The CDR3 nucleotides are TGTGCCAGCAGCACAGTAGAAGCTTTAAGTGAGCAGTTCTTC.

The chain has TRBV19 and TRBJ1-5, with 8 bases identical to TRBD1. Trimming cost V 5 bases and J 0 bases; bases outside gene matches: 9. CDR3 size: 17 residues. CDR1 is LNHDA, CDR2 SQIVND, per germline (reference sequence). CDR3 DNA sequence: TGTGCCAGTAGTGTCCGCACAGGGGGAATTAGCAATCAGCCCCAGCATTTT. It encodes CASSVRTGGISNQPQHF.

The chain carries TRBV7-8 and TRBJ2-7; a weak D match, TRBD2 (5 bases). The germline CDR1 and CDR2 sequences are SGHVS and FQNEAQ. The CDR3 totals 18 residues. The V and J ends lost 5 bases and 0 bases respectively, with 23 bases between them. The CDR3 spells CASSKIPPGFLASYEQYF. The DNA for the CDR3 is TGTGCCAGCAGCAAAATCCCTCCGGGGTTTCTAGCCTCCTACGAGCAGTACTTC.

V is TRBV27 and J is TRBJ2-2; TRBD2 matches 8 bases. CDR1 is MNHEY, CDR2 SMNVEV, per germline (reference sequence). This CDR3 contains 15 residues. V trimming: 5 bases; J trimming: 1 base; junction bases outside the gene matches: 3. CDR3 loop: CASSPRGGNTGELFF. The CDR3 DNA reads as TGTGCCAGCAGTCCCCGGGGGGGGAACACCGGGGAGCTGTTTTTT.

The chain links TRBV6-1 to TRBJ2-2; weak D call: TRBD2 (7 bases). There are 14 residues in the CDR3. CDR1 is MNHNS and CDR2 is SASEGT in the germline V gene. Trimming stripped 10 bases from V and 4 bases from J, with 16 bases between. The CDR3 coding sequence is TGTGCCACTCACAGGGAGGGGGGCACCGGGGAGCTGTTTTTT. Translated: CATHREGGTGELFF.

This sequence joins TRBV28 and TRBJ1-5; D unresolved. The CDR3 covers 18 residues. Between the trimmed V and J ends, which lost 10 bases and 0 bases, there was a span of 25 bases. Germline V CDR1 and CDR2: MDHEN, SYDVKM. CDR3 in amino acids: CATKFRTRELYSNQPQHF. The CDR3 coding sequence is TGTGCCACCAAGTTTCGGACGAGGGAACTTTATAGCAATCAGCCCCAGCATTTT.

The chain joins TRBV5-1 to TRBJ1-1, with unresolved D. In germline, CDR1 is SGHRS, CDR2 YFSETQ. With 0 bases removed from V and 8 bases from J, the gap between germline ends came to 20 bases. CDR3 length equals 16 residues. The DNA for the CDR3 is TGCGCCAGCAGCTTGGAGGAATCGAGGCCGACCCCCGAAGCTTTCTTT. Its protein is CASSLEESRPTPEAFF.

The genes are TRBV6-6 and TRBJ2-2; TRBD2 might be the D (5 bases). There are 14 residues in the CDR3. Trimming removed 2 bases at V and 4 bases at J, with 8 bases between. Germline CDR1 reads MNHNY; CDR2 reads SVGAGI (reference sequence). CDR3 coding DNA: TGTGCCAGCAGTTACGCAGAGGGCACCGGGGAGCTGTTTTTT. This codes for CASSYAEGTGELFF.

This chain links TRBV3-1 (or the pseudogene TRBV3-2) with TRBJ2-3, with 10 bases that match TRBD2. Germline CDR1 reads LGHDT; CDR2 reads YNNKEL (reference sequence). The CDR3 extends over 17 amino acids. Trimming took 5 bases from V and 1 from J; bases not matched to a gene: 9. The CDR3: CASSLKRGTSGTDTQYF. The CDR3 DNA reads as TGTGCCAGCAGCTTAAAGCGGGGGACTAGCGGCACAGATACGCAGTATTTT.

The chain employs TRBV7-8 and TRBJ2-4; TRBD2 is a possible D gene (7 bases). The CDR3 is made up of 15 amino acids. Looked up from germline, CDR1 is SGHVS and CDR2 is FQNEAQ. Between the trimmed V and J ends, which lost 1 base and 5 bases, there was a span of 12 bases. The CDR3, as DNA: TGTGCCAGCAGCTTAGTAGGGGGGGTCCAAAACATTCAGTACTTC. Translation gives CASSLVGGVQNIQYF.

The chain has TRBV11-3 and TRBJ2-5; D is uncertain. This CDR3 is 16 amino acids long. Per germline, CDR1 SGHNT and CDR2 YENEEA. V shed 4 bases and J shed 2 bases, with 17 bases lying between them. CDR3 coding DNA: TGTGCCAGCAGCTACACGCTCTGGCAGTCACAAGAGACCCAGTACTTC. Residues: CASSYTLWQSQETQYF.

The J gene is TRBJ2-6, the V gene TRBV27; 7 bases fit TRBD1. J was trimmed by 4 bases and V by 4 bases; bases with no gene match: 10. In germline, CDR1 is MNHEY, CDR2 SMNVEV (reference sequence). The CDR3 has 17 residues. This CDR3 reads CASSSRITGVGANVLTF. The DNA of the CDR3 is TGTGCCAGCAGTTCCCGCATAACAGGGGTGGGGGCCAACGTCCTGACTTTC.

This chain links TRBV5-4 with TRBJ2-6, with D perhaps TRBD2 (7 bases). The CDR3 sequence is 17 residues long. Germline CDR1 and CDR2: SGHNT and YYREEE (reference sequence). Trimming pared 6 bases from V and 2 bases from J, leaving 18 bases between. CDR3 protein: CASTGGGSLTGANVLTF. Written as DNA, the CDR3 is TGTGCCAGCACTGGCGGGGGCTCCCTCACTGGGGCCAACGTCCTGACTTTC.

This sequence joins TRBV14 and TRBJ1-1; D perhaps matches TRBD1 (5 bases). The ends were cut back, 0 bases at V and 9 bases at J, with 11 bases in the middle. The V gene's germline CDR1 is SGHDN and CDR2 FVKESK. The length of the CDR3 is 13 residues. CDR3: CASSQDPVGQAFF. The DNA for the CDR3 is TGTGCCAGCAGCCAAGATCCCGTGGGGCAAGCTTTCTTT.

The chain carries TRBV29-1 and TRBJ1-1, with a possible D match to TRBD1 (5 bases). Per germline, CDR1 SQVTM and CDR2 ANQGSEA. The ends were cut back, 5 bases at V and 8 bases at J, with 12 bases in the middle. This CDR3 spans 11 amino acids. CDR3 loop: CSVPARGEAFF. The CDR3 DNA reads TGCAGCGTTCCCGCTAGGGGCGAAGCTTTCTTT.

This clone came up once. The chain links TRBV3-1 (or the pseudogene TRBV3-2) to TRBJ2-7; 7 bases line up with TRBD2. The CDR3 totals 15 residues. After removal of 0 bases from V and 6 bases from J, the junction contained 8 bases not matched to a gene. Per germline, CDR1 LGHDT and CDR2 YNNKEL (reference sequence). CDR3 sequence: CASSQDRAGAPEQYF. DNA of the CDR3: TGTGCCAGCAGCCAAGATCGGGCGGGAGCGCCCGAGCAGTACTTC.

This clone has just a few counts. The chain joins TRBV28 to TRBJ2-1; D may be TRBD2 (7 bases). V was shortened by 5 bases and J by 6 bases, with 17 bases between the two germline ends. CDR1 is MDHEN and CDR2 is SYDVKM in the germline V gene. The CDR3 runs 15 residues. The CDR3 is CASSPPGGGFNEQFF. CDR3 in DNA: TGTGCCAGCAGTCCCCCGGGGGGCGGGTTCAATGAGCAGTTCTTC. Full variable domain (remainder filled in from reference TRBV28 and TRBJ2-1): DVKVTQSSRYLVKRTGEKVFLECVQDMDHENMFWYRQDPGLGLRLIYFSYDVKMKEKGDIPEGYSVSREKKERFSLILESASTNQTSMYLCASSPPGGGFNEQFFGPGTRLTVL.